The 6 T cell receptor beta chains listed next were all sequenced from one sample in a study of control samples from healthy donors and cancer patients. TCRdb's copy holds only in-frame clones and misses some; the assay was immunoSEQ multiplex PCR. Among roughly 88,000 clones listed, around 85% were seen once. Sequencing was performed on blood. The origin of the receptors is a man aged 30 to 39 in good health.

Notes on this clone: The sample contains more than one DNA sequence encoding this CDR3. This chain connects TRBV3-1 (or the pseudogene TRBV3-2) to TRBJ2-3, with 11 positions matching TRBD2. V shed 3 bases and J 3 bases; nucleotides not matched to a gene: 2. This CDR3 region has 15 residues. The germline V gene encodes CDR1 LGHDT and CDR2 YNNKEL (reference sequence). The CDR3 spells CASSQLAGGTDTQYF. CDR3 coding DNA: TGTGCCAGCAGCCAGTTAGCGGGGGGGACAGATACGCAGTATTTT.

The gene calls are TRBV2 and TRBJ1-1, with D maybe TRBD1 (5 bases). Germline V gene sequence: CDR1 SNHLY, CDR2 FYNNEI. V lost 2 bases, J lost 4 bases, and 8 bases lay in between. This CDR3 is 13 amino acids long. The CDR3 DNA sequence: TGTGCCAGCAGTGAACGAGGGACCACTGAAGCTTTCTTT. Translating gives CASSERGTTEAFF.

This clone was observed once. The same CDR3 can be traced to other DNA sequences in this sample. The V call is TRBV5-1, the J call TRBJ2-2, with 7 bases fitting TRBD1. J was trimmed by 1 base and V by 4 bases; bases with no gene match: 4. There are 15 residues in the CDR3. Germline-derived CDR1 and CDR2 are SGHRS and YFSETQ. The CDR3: CASSPRTGNTGELFF. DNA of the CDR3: TGCGCCAGCAGCCCACGGACAGGGAACACCGGGGAGCTGTTTTTT.

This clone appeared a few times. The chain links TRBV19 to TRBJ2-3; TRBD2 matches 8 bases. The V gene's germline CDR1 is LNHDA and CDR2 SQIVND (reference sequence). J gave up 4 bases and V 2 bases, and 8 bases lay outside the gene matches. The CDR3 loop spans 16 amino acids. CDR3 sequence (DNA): TGTGCCAGTAGTATACCCAGCGGGAGCGGGGCAGATACGCAGTATTTT. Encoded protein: CASSIPSGSGADTQYF.

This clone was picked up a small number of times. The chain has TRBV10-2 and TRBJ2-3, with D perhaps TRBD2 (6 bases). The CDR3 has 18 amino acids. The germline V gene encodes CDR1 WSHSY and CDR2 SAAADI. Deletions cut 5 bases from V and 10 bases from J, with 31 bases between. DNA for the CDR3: TGCGCCAGCAGTAGGTCCTCCGCAGGGAGTAGCGGACAAGCGGCGCAGTATTTT. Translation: CASSRSSAGSSGQAAQYF.

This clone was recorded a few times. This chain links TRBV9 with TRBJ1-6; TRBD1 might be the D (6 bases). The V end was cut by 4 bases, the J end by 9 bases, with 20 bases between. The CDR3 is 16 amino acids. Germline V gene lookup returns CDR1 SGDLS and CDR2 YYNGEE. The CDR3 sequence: CASSSMIGGAGSPLHF. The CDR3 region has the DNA TGTGCCAGCAGCTCTATGATAGGGGGGGCTGGTTCACCCCTCCACTTT.